Below are 22 T cell receptor beta chains sequenced from a single sample in a study of identical twins. MiXCR, run by TCRdb on the 5' RACE reads, gives a single entry per CDR3 protein. Of roughly 1,500,000 distinct CDR3 sequences listed, about 32% were seen once; the top ten hold around 0.3%. Sequencing used cord blood. These receptors all stem from a newborn girl in good health.

This clonotype has just a few counts. The chain is built from TRBV11-2 and TRBJ2-5; D may be TRBD2 (5 bases). Germline V gene sequence: CDR1 SGHAT, CDR2 FQNNGV. This CDR3 spans 15 amino acids. This CDR3 is CATSVRVDFQETQYF. In DNA form, the CDR3 reads TGTGCAACTAGTGTCCGCGTCGACTTCCAAGAGACCCAGTACTTC. The variable domain in full, completed from reference TRBV11-2 and TRBJ2-5, reads EAGVAQSPRYKIIEKRQSVAFWCNPISGHATLYWYQQILGQGPKLLIQFQNNGVVDDSQLPKDRFSAERLKGVDSTLKIQPAKLEDSAVYLCATSVRVDFQETQYFGPGTRLLVL.

This clonotype was recorded a few times. The chain has TRBV29-1 and TRBJ2-7, with D tentatively TRBD2 (5 bases). V lost 5 bases and J 3 bases, leaving 11 bases between the germline ends. CDR1 and CDR2 (germline): SQVTM, ANQGSEA. The CDR3 is made up of 12 amino acids. This CDR3 is CSVRTSHYEQYF. As DNA, the CDR3 is TGCAGCGTTCGGACTTCTCACTACGAGCAGTACTTC.

The CDR3 spells CSARAERESREQFF. The CDR3 bases are TGCAGTGCTAGAGCCGAGCGGGAGTCTCGTGAGCAGTTCTTC. This chain uses TRBV20-1 with TRBJ2-1, with 8 positions matching TRBD2. CDR3 length: 14 amino acids. Germline V gene sequence: CDR1 DFQATT, CDR2 SNEGSKA (reference sequence). V shed 1 base and J 9 bases; nucleotides not matched to a gene: 8.

This clonotype was counted between two and nine times. The chain carries TRBV28 and TRBJ2-3; D not resolved. The CDR3 consists of 12 residues. The ends were cut back, 6 bases at V and 7 bases at J, with 11 bases in the middle. Germline CDR1 reads MDHEN; CDR2 reads SYDVKM. The CDR3 nucleotides are TGTGCCAGCAGGATGACCGGCTATACGCAGTATTTT. Protein sequence: CASRMTGYTQYF.

The chain's CDR3 is CAWLRANYGYTF. CDR3 DNA sequence: TGTGCCTGGCTCCGGGCCAACTATGGCTACACCTTC. This chain links TRBV30 with TRBJ1-2; unclear D gene. Trimming took 5 bases from V and 2 from J, leaving 9 bases between them. The CDR3 contains 12 residues. The germline V gene has CDR1 GTSNPN and CDR2 SVGIG (reference sequence).

The chain joins TRBV6-1 to TRBJ1-5, with 8 bases that match TRBD1. Germline CDR1 MNHNS, CDR2 SASEGT. CDR3 length: 13 amino acids. Germline trimming cut 7 bases from V and 4 bases from J; bases unmatched to any gene: 3. CDR3 coding DNA: TGTGCCAGCATCCGACAGGGGAATCAGCCCCAGCATTTT. It yields the protein CASIRQGNQPQHF.

As to this clonotype: Sequence at one end of the junction differs from germline and may be a read error. The chain recombines TRBV6-6 with TRBJ2-4; D call uncertain. This CDR3 is built from 14 residues. Per germline, CDR1 MNHNY and CDR2 SVGAGI (reference sequence). The CDR3 sequence: CACRRWVHKNIQYF. The CDR3 DNA follows: TGTGCCTGCAGACGATGGGTCCACAAAAACATTCAGTACTTC.

This clonotype has just a few counts. The chain uses TRBV6-5 and TRBJ1-4; TRBD1 agrees at 10 bases. CDR1 and CDR2 (germline): MNHEY, SVGAGI. Unmatched junction bases numbered 11, after V lost 6 bases and J lost 7 bases. The CDR3 extends over 16 amino acids. CDR3 amino acids: CASSPFMGDRGEKLFF. CDR3 DNA sequence: TGTGCCAGCAGCCCCTTTATGGGGGACAGGGGTGAAAAACTGTTTTTT.

This clonotype was picked up a small number of times. This chain uses TRBV5-1 with TRBJ2-7; D may be TRBD1 or TRBD2 (6 bases each). V was pared by 1 base and J by 2 bases, with 13 bases between. Germline V gene sequence: CDR1 SGHRS, CDR2 YFSETQ. The CDR3 spans 15 residues. For the CDR3, the DNA is TGCGCCAGCAGCTTGACGGGGGCGCAAGCCTACGAGCAGTACTTC. Its protein product is CASSLTGAQAYEQYF.

This clonotype has more than one count but fewer than ten. This chain uses TRBV28 with TRBJ2-4; D may be TRBD1 or TRBD2 (5 bases each). The V gene lost 3 bases and the J gene lost 3 bases, with 15 bases spanning the gap. The CDR3 is 16 residues long. Looked up from germline, CDR1 is MDHEN and CDR2 is SYDVKM. CDR3 protein: CASSFGQGGSKNIQYF. Written as DNA, the CDR3 is TGTGCCAGCAGTTTCGGGCAGGGTGGGAGCAAAAACATTCAGTACTTC.

This clonotype was picked up a small number of times. The chain recombines TRBV20-1 with TRBJ2-4, with D possibly matching TRBD2 (5 bases). Germline V lookup: CDR1 DFQATT, CDR2 SNEGSKA (reference sequence). CDR3 length: 14 residues. V lost 3 bases, J lost 0 bases, and 9 bases lay in between. In nucleotides, the CDR3 is TGCAGTGCTAGTGAGGGAAGAGCCAAAAACATTCAGTACTTC. This encodes CSASEGRAKNIQYF.

This chain uses TRBV20-1 with TRBJ1-4, with 9 bases fitting TRBD1. This CDR3 is 13 amino acids long. J gave up 7 bases and V 5 bases, and 5 bases lay outside the gene matches. Germline-derived CDR1 and CDR2 are DFQATT and SNEGSKA (reference sequence). CDR3 sequence (DNA): TGCAGTGCTCAAGGACAGGGGAGTGAAAAACTGTTTTTT. Residues: CSAQGQGSEKLFF.

This clonotype came up once. One end of the junction fails to match germline, which may point to a read error. The J gene is TRBJ2-1, the V gene TRBV29-1, with 15 positions matching TRBD2. Germline V gene lookup returns CDR1 SQVTM and CDR2 ANQGSEA. The CDR3 is 17 amino acids. The CDR3 region is CSVAGTSGGPGYSEQFF. The CDR3 DNA reads TGCAGCGTTGCCGGGACTAGCGGGGGGCCTGGTTACAGTGAGCAGTTCTTC.

Only a few counts were recorded for this clonotype. The chain is built from TRBV28 and TRBJ1-2, with TRBD1 matching 7 bases. This CDR3 comprises 15 residues. CDR1 is MDHEN and CDR2 is SYDVKM in the germline V gene. V lost 2 bases and J lost 4; bases outside the gene matches: 7. CDR3 sequence (DNA): TGTGCCAGCAGTTTACCACCGGGACAGAGCTATGGCTACACCTTC. Protein sequence: CASSLPPGQSYGYTF.

This clonotype was seen only a few times. This rearrangement joins TRBV27 to TRBJ2-3; D perhaps matches TRBD2 (6 bases). Germline-derived CDR1 and CDR2 are MNHEY and SMNVEV (reference sequence). The ends were cut back, 6 bases at V and 1 base at J, with 8 bases in the middle. The CDR3 is 13 residues long. CDR3 sequence (DNA): TGTGCCAGCAGGGACTACCGCACAGATACGCAGTATTTT. As protein: CASRDYRTDTQYF.

V is TRBV5-1 and J is TRBJ1-1; D remains unclear. V lost 4 bases and J lost 11, with 21 bases in between. The CDR3 runs to 14 residues. Germline CDR1 and CDR2: SGHRS and YFSETQ. The CDR3 reads CASSPRPDAWVAFF. The DNA for the CDR3 is TGCGCCAGCAGCCCTAGGCCGGACGCCTGGGTGGCTTTCTTT.

The genes are TRBV13 and TRBJ2-1, with 11 nucleotides matching TRBD2. V shed 8 bases, J shed 4 bases, and the junction held 13 bases outside the gene matches. CDR3 length: 17 amino acids. Germline CDR1 and CDR2: PRHDT and FYEKMQ (reference sequence). This CDR3 is CASSPVGSGGVYNEQFF. The CDR3 DNA follows: TGTGCCAGCTCCCCAGTCGGTAGCGGGGGGGTATACAATGAGCAGTTCTTC.

The chain carries TRBV20-1 and TRBJ2-1, with D unclear. V lost 5 bases and J 4 bases, leaving 9 bases between the germline ends. The CDR3 sequence is 12 residues long. Germline assignment: CDR1 DFQATT and CDR2 SNEGSKA (reference sequence). The CDR3 DNA sequence: TGCAGTGCTCCCGGCCCTTACAATGAGCAGTTCTTC. The encoded protein is CSAPGPYNEQFF.

In this sample, this clonotype turned up a few times. This chain links TRBV10-3 with TRBJ2-7; D tentatively fits TRBD1 or TRBD2 (5 bases each). V lost 6 bases, J lost 5 bases, and 17 bases lay in between. Germline lookup yields CDR1 ENHRY and CDR2 SYGVKD. CDR3 size: 14 residues. CDR3 sequence: CAISGTGPLHEQYF. The CDR3 DNA is TGTGCCATCAGCGGGACGGGCCCCCTCCACGAGCAGTACTTC.

V and J are TRBV20-1 and TRBJ2-1; D remains unclear. TRBJ2-7 matches the DNA end more closely, so the J call is doubtful. CDR1 is DFQATT and CDR2 is SNEGSKA in the germline V gene (reference sequence). The CDR3 covers 15 residues. In DNA, the CDR3 is TGCAGTGCTAGAAGCCAACTGAGCTCCTACAATGAGCAGTACTTC. Its protein product is CSARSQLSSYNEQYF.

This rearrangement joins TRBV12-3 or TRBV12-4 to TRBJ1-2; 7 positions match TRBD1. J was trimmed by 4 bases and V by 4 bases; bases with no gene match: 9. This CDR3 is 15 amino acids long. Here the CDR3 reads CASSWADRVGYGYTF. CDR3 coding DNA: TGTGCCAGCAGTTGGGCCGACAGGGTGGGCTATGGCTACACCTTC.

To note about this clonotype: A far larger clone is just one base off, so this is likely a read error. Here the CDR3 DNA reads TGCGCCAGCAGCTTGACGACAGGCACAGATACGCAGTATTTT. This codes for CASSLTTGTDTQYF. The J gene is TRBJ2-3, the V gene TRBV5-1, with a possible D match to TRBD1 (5 bases). With 1 base removed from V and 1 base from J, the gap between germline ends came to 7 bases. Germline CDR1 is SGHRS and CDR2 is YFSETQ. The CDR3 consists of 14 residues.